This record looks at one T cell receptor (beta chain) sequence and its context. The protocol was immunoSEQ multiplex PCR, while the TCRdb copy is restricted to in-frame clones and leaves out a portion. The table shows some 150,000 clones, with 80% to 90% occurring only once. The sample is drawn from a study of blood T cell repertoires in COVID-19. For the study at large: The United States, Italy and Spain supplied acute and convalescent COVID-19 samples. The cDNA or gDNA used as material had been derived from T cells, B-cell-depleted T cells, or PBMCs.

V shed 4 bases and J 2 bases; nucleotides not matched to a gene: 5. Per germline, CDR1 LNHDA and CDR2 SQIVND (reference sequence). The CDR3 has 16 amino acids. Sequenced sample: peripheral blood. V is TRBV19 and J is TRBJ1-4, with 9 bases lining up with TRBD1. The clonotype originates from a woman aged 55-70 years with COVID-19, enrolled during active disease. The CDR3 sequence: CASSTWTGATNEKLFF. CDR3 nucleotides: TGTGCCAGTAGTACATGGACAGGGGCCACTAATGAAAAACTGTTTTTT.